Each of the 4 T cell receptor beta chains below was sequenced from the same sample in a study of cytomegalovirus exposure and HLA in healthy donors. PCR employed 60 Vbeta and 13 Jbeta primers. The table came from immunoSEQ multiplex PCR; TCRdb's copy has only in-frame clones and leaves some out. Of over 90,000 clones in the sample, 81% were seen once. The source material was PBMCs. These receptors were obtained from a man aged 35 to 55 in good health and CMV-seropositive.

DNA for the CDR3: TGCGCCAGCAGCTTACAGGCTAGCGGGGTATCAGATACGCAGTATTTT. Its protein product is CASSLQASGVSDTQYF. The chain couples TRBV5-1 to TRBJ2-3, with 9 nucleotides matching TRBD2. Germline V CDR1 and CDR2: SGHRS, YFSETQ. This CDR3 is 16 amino acids long. Trimming cost V 2 bases and J 4 bases; bases outside gene matches: 8.

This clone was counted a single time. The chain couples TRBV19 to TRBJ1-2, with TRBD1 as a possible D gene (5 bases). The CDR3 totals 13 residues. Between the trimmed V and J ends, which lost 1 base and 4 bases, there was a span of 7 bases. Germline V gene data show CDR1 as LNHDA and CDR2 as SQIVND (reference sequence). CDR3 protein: CASSIGQPYGYTF. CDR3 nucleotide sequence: TGTGCCAGTAGTATAGGACAGCCCTATGGCTACACCTTC.

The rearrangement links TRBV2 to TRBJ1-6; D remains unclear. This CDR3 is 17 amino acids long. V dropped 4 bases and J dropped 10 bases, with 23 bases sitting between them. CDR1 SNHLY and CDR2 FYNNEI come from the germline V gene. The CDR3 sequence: CASSGRVAGSSGSPLHF. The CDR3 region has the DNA TGTGCCAGCAGTGGGAGGGTGGCAGGATCAAGCGGGTCACCCCTCCACTTT.

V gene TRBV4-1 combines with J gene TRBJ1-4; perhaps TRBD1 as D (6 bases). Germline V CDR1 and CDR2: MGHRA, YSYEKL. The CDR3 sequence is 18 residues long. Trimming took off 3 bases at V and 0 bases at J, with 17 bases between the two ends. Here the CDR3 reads CASSHTGTGLATNEKLFF. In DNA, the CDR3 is TGCGCCAGCAGCCATACAGGGACCGGGCTTGCAACTAATGAAAAACTGTTTTTT.